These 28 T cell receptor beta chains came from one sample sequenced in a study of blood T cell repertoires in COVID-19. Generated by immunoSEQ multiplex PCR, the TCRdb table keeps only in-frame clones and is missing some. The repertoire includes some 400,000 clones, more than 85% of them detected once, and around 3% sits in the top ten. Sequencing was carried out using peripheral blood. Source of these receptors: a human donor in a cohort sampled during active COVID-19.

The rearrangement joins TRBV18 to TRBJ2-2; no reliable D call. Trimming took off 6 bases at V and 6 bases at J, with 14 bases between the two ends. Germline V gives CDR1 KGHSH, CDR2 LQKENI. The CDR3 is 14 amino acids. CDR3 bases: TGTGCCAGCTCCAGGATAGAAGCAGCCGGGGAGCTGTTTTTT. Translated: CASSRIEAAGELFF.

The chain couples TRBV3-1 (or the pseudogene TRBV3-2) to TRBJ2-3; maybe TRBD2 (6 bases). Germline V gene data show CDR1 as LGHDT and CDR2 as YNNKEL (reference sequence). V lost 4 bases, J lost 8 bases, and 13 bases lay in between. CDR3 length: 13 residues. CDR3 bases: TGTGCCAGCAGCCCGGAGGGCTTCGGTACGCAGTATTTT. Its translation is CASSPEGFGTQYF.

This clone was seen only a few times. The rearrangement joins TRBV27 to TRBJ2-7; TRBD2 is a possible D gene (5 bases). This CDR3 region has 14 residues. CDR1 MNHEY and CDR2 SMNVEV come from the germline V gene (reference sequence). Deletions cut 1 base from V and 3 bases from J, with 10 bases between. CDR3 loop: CASSLLAGLYEQYF. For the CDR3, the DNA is TGTGCCAGCAGTTTATTAGCAGGACTCTACGAGCAGTACTTC.

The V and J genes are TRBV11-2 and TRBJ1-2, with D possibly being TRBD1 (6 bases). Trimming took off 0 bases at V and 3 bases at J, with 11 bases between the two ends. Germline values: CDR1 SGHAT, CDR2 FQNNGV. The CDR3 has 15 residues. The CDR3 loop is CASSLDRGADYGYTF. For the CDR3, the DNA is TGTGCCAGCAGCTTAGATCGGGGGGCGGACTATGGCTACACCTTC. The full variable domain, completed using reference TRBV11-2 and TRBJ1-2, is EAGVAQSPRYKIIEKRQSVAFWCNPISGHATLYWYQQILGQGPKLLIQFQNNGVVDDSQLPKDRFSAERLKGVDSTLKIQPAKLEDSAVYLCASSLDRGADYGYTFGSGTRLTVV.

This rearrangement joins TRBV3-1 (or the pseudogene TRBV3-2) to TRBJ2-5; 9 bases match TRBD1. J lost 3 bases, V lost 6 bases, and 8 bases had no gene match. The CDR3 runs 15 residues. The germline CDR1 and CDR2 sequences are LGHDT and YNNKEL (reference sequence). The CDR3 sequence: CASSPGTGWEETQYF. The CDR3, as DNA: TGTGCCAGCAGTCCCGGGACAGGGTGGGAAGAGACCCAGTACTTC.

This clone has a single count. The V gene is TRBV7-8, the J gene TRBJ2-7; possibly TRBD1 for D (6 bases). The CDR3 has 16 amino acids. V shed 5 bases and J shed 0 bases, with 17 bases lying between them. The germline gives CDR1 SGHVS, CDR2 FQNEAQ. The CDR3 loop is CASSPRPTGTSYEQYF. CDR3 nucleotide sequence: TGTGCCAGCAGCCCTCGCCCGACAGGTACCTCCTACGAGCAGTACTTC.

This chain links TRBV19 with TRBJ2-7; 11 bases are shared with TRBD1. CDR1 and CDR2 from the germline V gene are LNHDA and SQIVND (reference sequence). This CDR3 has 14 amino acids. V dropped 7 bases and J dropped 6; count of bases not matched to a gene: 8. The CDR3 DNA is TGTGCCAGTACCCCCGGACAGGGGGCGTTCGAGCAGTACTTC. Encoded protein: CASTPGQGAFEQYF.

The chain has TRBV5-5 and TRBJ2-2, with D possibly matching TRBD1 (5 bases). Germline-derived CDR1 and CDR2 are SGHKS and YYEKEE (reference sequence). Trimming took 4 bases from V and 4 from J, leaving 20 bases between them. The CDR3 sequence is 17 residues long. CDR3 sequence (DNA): TGTGCCAGCAGCCAACCTCACAGGCCGCGGAGCACCGGGGAGCTGTTTTTT. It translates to CASSQPHRPRSTGELFF.

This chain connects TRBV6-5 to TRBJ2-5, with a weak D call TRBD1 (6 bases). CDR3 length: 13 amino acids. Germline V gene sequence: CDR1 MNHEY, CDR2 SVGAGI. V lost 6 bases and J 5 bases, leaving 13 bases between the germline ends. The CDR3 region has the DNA TGTGCCAGCAGAGTATCAGGGGCGGAGACCCAGTACTTC. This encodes CASRVSGAETQYF.

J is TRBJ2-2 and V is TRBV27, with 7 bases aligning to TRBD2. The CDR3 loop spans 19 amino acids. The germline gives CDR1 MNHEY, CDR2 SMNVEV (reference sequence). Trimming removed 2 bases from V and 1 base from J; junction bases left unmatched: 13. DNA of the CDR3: TGTGCCAGCAGTTTAAAGGGCGCGGGGGTAGAGAGGAACACCGGGGAGCTGTTTTTT. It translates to CASSLKGAGVERNTGELFF.

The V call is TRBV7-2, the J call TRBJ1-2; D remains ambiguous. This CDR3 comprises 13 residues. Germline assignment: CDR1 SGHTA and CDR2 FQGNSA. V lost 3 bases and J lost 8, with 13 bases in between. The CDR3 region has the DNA TGTGCCAGCAGCTTTTCCAGAATTGTCGGCTACACCTTC. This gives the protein CASSFSRIVGYTF. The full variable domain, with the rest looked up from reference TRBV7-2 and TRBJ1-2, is GAGVSQSPSNKVTEKGKDVELRCDPISGHTALYWYRQSLGQGLEFLIYFQGNSAPDKSGLPSDRFSAERTGGSVSTLTIQRTQQEDSAVYLCASSFSRIVGYTFGSGTRLTVV.

CDR3 in amino acids: CASSFRDRGTQYF. Written as DNA, the CDR3 is TGCGCCAGCAGCTTTCGGGACAGGGGGACCCAGTACTTC. This chain joins TRBV5-1 and TRBJ2-5, with 10 bases fitting TRBD1. CDR1 is SGHRS, CDR2 YFSETQ, per germline. The CDR3 spans 13 residues. Trimming cost V 2 bases and J 7 bases; bases outside gene matches: 2.

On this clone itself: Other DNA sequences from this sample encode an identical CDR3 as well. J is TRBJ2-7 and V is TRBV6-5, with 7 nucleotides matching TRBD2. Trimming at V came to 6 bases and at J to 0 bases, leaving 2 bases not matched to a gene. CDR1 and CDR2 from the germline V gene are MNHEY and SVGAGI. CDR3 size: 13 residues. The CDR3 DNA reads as TGTGCCAGCAGCCGGGACTACTCCTACGAGCAGTACTTC. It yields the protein CASSRDYSYEQYF.

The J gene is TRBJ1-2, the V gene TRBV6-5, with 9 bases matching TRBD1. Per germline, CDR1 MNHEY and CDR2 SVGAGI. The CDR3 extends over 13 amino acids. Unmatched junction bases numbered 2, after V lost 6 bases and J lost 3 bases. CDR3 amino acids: CASRRTGDYGYTF. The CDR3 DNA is TGTGCCAGCAGGAGGACAGGGGACTATGGCTACACCTTC.

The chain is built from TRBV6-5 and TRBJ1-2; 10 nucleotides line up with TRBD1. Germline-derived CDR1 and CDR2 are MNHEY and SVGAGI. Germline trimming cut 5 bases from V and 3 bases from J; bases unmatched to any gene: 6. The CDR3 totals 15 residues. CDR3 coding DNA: TGTGCCAGCAGTCATACCGGGACAGGGGACTATGGCTACACCTTC. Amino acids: CASSHTGTGDYGYTF.

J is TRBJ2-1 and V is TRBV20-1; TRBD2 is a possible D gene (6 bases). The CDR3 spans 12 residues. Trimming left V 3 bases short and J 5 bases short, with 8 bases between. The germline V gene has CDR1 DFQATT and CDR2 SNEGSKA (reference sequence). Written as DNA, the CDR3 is TGCAGTGCTAGTAGGAGGGACAATGAGCAGTTCTTC. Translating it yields CSASRRDNEQFF.

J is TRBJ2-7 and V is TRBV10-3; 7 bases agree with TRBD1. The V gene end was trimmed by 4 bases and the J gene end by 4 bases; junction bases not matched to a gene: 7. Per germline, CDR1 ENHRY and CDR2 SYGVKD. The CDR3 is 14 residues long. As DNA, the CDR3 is TGTGCCATCAGTGGGTGGGGACAGTCGTACGAGCAGTACTTC. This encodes CAISGWGQSYEQYF.

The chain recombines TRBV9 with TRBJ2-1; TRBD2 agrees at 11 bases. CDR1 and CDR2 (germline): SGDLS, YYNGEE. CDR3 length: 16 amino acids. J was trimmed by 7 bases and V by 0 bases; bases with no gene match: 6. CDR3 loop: CASSVAPSGRWNEQFF. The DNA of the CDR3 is TGTGCCAGCAGCGTAGCCCCTAGCGGGAGGTGGAATGAGCAGTTCTTC.

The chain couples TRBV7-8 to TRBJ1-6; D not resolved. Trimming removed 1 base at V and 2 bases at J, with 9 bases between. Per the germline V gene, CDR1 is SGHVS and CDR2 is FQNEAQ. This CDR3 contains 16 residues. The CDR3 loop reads CASSLVSGPYNSPLHF. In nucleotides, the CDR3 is TGTGCCAGCAGCTTAGTTAGCGGACCCTATAATTCACCCCTCCACTTT.

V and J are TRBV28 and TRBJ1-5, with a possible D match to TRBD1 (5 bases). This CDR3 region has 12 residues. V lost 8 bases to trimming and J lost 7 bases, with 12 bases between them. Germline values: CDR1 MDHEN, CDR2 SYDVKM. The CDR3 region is CASGGGYQPQHF. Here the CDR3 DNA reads TGTGCCAGCGGGGGGGGTTACCAGCCCCAGCATTTT.

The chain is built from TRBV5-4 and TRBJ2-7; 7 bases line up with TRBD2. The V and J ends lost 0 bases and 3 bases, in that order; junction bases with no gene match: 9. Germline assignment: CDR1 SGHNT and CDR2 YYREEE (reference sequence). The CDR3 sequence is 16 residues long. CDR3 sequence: CASSLGPGGRVYEQYF. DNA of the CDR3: TGTGCCAGCAGCTTGGGCCCGGGAGGCCGGGTCTACGAGCAGTACTTC.

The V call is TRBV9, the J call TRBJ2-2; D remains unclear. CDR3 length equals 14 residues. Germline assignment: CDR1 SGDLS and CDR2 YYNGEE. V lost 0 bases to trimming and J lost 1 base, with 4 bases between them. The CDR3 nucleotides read TGTGCCAGCAGCGTAGTCCAGAACACCGGGGAGCTGTTTTTT. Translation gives CASSVVQNTGELFF.

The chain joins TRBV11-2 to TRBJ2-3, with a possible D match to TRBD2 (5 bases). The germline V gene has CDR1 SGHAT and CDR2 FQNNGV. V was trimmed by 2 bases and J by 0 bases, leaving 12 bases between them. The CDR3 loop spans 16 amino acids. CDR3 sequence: CASSLRTLASTDTQYF. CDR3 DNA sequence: TGTGCCAGCAGCTTAAGGACCCTAGCTAGCACAGATACGCAGTATTTT.

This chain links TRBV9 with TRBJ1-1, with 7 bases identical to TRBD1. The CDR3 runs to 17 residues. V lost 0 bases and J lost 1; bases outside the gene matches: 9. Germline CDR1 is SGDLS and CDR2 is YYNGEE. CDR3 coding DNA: TGTGCCAGCAGCGTAGAACCCAGACAGGGATCGAACACTGAAGCTTTCTTT. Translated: CASSVEPRQGSNTEAFF.

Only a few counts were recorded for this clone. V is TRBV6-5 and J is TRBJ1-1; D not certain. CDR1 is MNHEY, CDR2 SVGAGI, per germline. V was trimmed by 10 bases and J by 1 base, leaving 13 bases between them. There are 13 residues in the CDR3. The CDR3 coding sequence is TGTGCCACCCCCCCCTCTAAGAACACTGAAGCTTTCTTT. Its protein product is CATPPSKNTEAFF.

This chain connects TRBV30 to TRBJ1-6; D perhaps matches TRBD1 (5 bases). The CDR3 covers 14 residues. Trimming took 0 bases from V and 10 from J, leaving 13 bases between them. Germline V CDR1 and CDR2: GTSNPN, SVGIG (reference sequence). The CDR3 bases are TGTGCCTGGAGTGTACGTCAGGGCGGATCACCCCTCCACTTT. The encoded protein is CAWSVRQGGSPLHF. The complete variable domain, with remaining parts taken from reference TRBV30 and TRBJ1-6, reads SQTIHQWPATLVQPVGSPLSLECTVEGTSNPNLYWYRQAAGRGLQLLFYSVGIGQISSEVPQNLSASRPQDRQFILSSKKLLLSDSGFYLCAWSVRQGGSPLHFGNGTRLTVT.

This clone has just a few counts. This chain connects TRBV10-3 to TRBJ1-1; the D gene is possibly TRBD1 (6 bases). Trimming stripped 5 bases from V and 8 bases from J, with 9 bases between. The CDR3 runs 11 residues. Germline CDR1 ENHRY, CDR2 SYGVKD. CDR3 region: CAISPGQEAFF. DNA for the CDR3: TGTGCCATCAGTCCGGGACAAGAAGCTTTCTTT.

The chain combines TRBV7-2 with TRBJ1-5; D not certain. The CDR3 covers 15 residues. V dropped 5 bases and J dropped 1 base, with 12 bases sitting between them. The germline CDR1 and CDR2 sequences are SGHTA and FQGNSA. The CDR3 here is CASSPEVESNQPQHF. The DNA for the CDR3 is TGTGCCAGCAGCCCCGAGGTGGAAAGCAATCAGCCCCAGCATTTT.